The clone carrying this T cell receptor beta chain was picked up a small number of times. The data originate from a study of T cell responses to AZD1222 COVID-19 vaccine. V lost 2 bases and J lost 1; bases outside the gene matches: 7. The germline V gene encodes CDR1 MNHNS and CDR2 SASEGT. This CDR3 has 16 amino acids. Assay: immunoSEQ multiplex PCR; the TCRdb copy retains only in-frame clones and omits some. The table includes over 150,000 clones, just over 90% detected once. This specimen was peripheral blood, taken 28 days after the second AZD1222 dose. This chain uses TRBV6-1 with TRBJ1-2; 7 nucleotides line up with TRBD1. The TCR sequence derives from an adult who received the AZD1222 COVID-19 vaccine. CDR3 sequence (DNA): TGTGCCAGCAGTGAAATTGGGACAGCCAGTAACTATGGCTACACCTTC. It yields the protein CASSEIGTASNYGYTF.